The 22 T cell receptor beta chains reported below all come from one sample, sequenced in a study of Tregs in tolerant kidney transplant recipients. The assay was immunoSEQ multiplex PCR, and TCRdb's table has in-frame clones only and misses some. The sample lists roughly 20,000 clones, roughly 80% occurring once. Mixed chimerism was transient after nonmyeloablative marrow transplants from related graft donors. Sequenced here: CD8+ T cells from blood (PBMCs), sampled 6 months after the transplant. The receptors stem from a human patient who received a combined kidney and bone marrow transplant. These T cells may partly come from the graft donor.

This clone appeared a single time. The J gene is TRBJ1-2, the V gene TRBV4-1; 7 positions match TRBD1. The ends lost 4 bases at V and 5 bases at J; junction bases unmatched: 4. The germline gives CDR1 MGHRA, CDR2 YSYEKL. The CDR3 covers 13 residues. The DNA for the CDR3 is TGCGCCAGCAGCCGGGACAGTTCATATGGCTACACCTTC. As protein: CASSRDSSYGYTF.

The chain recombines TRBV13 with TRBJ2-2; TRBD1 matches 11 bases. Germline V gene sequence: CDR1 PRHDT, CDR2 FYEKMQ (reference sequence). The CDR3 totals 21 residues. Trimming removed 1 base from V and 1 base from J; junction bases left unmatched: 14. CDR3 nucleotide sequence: TGTGCCAGCAGCTTAGTCCCCGGACAGGGGGCAATAAACGGGAACACCGGGGAGCTGTTTTTT. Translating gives CASSLVPGQGAINGNTGELFF.

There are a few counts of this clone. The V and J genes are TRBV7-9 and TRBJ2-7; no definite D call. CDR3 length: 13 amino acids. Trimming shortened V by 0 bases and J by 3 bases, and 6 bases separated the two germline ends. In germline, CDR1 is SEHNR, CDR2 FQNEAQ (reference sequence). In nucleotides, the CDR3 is TGTGCCAGCAGCTTAGCAGCGAGCTACGAGCAGTACTTC. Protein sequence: CASSLAASYEQYF.

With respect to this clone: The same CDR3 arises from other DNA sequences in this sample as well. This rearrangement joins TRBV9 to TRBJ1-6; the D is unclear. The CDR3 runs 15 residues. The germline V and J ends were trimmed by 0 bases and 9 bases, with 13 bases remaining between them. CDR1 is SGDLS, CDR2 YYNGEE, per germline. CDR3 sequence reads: CASSVDDGWVSPLHF. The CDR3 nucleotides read TGTGCCAGCAGCGTAGATGACGGGTGGGTTTCACCCCTCCACTTT.

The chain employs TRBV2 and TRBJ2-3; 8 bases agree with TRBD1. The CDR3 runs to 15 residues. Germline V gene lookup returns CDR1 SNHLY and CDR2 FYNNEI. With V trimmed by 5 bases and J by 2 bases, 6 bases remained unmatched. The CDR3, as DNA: TGTGCCAGCAGTACGGACAGGGCAGCCACAGATACGCAGTATTTT. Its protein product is CASSTDRAATDTQYF.

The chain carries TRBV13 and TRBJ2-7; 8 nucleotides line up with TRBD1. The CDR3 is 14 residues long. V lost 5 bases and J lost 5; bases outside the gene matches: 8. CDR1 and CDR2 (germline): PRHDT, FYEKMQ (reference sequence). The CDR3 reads CASSTGQGGHEQYF. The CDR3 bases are TGTGCCAGCAGCACCGGACAGGGCGGCCACGAGCAGTACTTC. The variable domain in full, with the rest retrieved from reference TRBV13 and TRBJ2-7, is AAGVIQSPRHLIKEKRETATLKCYPIPRHDTVYWYQQGPGQDPQFLISFYEKMQSDKGSIPDRFSAQQFSDYHSELNMSSLELGDSALYFCASSTGQGGHEQYFGPGTRLTVT.

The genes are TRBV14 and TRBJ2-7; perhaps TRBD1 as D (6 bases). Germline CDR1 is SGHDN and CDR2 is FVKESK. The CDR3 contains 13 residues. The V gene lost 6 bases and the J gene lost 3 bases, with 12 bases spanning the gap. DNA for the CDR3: TGTGCCAGCAGACCCTCAGGGGTCTACGAGCAGTACTTC. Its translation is CASRPSGVYEQYF.

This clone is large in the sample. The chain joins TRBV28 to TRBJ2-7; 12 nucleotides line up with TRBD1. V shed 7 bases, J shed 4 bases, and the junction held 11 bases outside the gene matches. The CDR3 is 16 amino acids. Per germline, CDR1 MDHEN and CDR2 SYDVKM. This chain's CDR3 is CASNLSPGQGAYEQYF. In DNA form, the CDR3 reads TGTGCCAGCAACCTCTCTCCGGGACAGGGGGCGTACGAGCAGTACTTC. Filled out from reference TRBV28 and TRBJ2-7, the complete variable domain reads DVKVTQSSRYLVKRTGEKVFLECVQDMDHENMFWYRQDPGLGLRLIYFSYDVKMKEKGDIPEGYSVSREKKERFSLILESASTNQTSMYLCASNLSPGQGAYEQYFGPGTRLTVT.

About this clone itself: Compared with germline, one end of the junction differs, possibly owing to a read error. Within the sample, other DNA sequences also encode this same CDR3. The CDR3 region is CASRTEGTPNSPLHF. The CDR3 DNA is TGTGCCAGCAGGACCGAAGGGACACCAAATTCCCCCCTCCACTTT. The V call is TRBV2, the J call TRBJ1-6; TRBD1 might be the D (6 bases). The CDR3 spans 15 residues. CDR1 and CDR2 from the germline V gene are SNHLY and FYNNEI.

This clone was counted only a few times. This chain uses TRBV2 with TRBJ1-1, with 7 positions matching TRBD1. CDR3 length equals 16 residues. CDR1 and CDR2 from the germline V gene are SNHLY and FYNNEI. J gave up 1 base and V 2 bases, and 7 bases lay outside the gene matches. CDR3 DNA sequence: TGTGCCAGCAGTGAATCCCTCCACAGGGGGAACACTGAAGCTTTCTTT. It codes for CASSESLHRGNTEAFF. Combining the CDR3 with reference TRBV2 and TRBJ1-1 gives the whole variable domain EPEVTQTPSHQVTQMGQEVILRCVPISNHLYFYWYRQILGQKVEFLVSFYNNEISEKSEIFDDQFSVERPDGSNFTLKIRSTKLEDSAMYFCASSESLHRGNTEAFFGQGTRLTVV.

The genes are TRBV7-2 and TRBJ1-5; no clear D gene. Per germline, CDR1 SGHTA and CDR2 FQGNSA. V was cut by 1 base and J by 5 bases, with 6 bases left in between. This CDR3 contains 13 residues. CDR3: CASSLGPDQPQHF. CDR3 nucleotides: TGTGCCAGCAGCTTAGGTCCAGATCAGCCCCAGCATTTT.

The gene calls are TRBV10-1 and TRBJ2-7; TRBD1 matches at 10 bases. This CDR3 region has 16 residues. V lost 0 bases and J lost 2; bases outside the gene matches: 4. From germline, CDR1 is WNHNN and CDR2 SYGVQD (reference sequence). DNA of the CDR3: TGCGCCAGCAGTGAGTCCAGACAGGGGGCAGCCTACGAGCAGTACTTC. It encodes CASSESRQGAAYEQYF.

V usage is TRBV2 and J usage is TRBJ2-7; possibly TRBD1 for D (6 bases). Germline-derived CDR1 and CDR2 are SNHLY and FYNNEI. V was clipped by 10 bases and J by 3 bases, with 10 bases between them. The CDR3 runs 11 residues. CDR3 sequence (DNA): TGTGCCATCCTCAGGGGCTACGAGCAGTACTTC. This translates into CAILRGYEQYF.

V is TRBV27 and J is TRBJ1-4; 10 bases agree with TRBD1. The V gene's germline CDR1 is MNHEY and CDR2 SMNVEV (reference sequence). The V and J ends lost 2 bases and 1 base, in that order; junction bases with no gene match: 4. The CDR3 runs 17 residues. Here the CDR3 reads CASSLIGTGVTNEKLFF. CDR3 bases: TGTGCCAGCAGTTTAATCGGGACAGGGGTAACTAATGAAAAACTGTTTTTT. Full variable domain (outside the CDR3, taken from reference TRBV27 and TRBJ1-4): EAQVTQNPRYLITVTGKKLTVTCSQNMNHEYMSWYRQDPGLGLRQIYYSMNVEVTDKGDVPEGYKVSRKEKRNFPLILESPSPNQTSLYFCASSLIGTGVTNEKLFFGSGTQLSVL.

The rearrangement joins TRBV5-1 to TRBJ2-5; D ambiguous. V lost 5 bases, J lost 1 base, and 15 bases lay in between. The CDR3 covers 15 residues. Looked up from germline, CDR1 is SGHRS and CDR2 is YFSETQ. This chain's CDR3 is CASSPGYEIQETQYF. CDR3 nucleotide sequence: TGCGCCAGCAGTCCCGGGTACGAAATCCAAGAGACCCAGTACTTC.

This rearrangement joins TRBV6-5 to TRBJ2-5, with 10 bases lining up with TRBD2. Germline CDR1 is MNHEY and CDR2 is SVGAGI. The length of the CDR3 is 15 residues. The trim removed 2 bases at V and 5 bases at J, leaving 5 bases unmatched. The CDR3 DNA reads TGTGCCAGCAGTTACCAGAGCGGGGGGGCGGAGACCCAGTACTTC. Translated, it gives CASSYQSGGAETQYF.

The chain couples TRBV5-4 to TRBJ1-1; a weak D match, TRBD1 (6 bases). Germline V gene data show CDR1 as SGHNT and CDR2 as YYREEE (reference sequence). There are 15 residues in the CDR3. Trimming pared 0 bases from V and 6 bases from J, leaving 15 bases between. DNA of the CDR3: TGTGCCAGCAGCTTGGGGACAGACATTGTGCCTGAAGCTTTCTTT. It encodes CASSLGTDIVPEAFF.

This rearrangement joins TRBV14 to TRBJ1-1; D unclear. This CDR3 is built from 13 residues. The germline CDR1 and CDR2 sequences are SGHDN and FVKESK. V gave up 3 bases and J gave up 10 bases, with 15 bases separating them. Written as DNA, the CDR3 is TGTGCCAGCAGCCAGGACGGCAGGCGGGGAGCTTTCTTT. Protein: CASSQDGRRGAFF.

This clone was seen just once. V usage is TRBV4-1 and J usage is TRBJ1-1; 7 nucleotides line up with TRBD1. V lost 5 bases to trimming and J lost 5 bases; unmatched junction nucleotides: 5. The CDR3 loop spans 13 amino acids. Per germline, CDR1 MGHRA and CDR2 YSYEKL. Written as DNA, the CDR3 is TGCGCCAGCAGCGACAGGGTTTGGACTGAAGCTTTCTTT. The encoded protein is CASSDRVWTEAFF.

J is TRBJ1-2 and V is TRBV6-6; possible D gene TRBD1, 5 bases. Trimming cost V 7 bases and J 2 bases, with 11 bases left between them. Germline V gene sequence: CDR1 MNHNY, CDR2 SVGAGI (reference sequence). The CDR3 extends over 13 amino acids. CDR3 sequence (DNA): TGTGCCAGCACTCTCGGGGGAAACTATGGCTACACCTTC. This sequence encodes CASTLGGNYGYTF.

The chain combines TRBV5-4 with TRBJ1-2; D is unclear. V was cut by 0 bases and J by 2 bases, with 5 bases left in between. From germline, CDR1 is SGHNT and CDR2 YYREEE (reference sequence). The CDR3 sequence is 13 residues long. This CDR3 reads CASSLDQNYGYTF. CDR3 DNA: TGTGCCAGCAGCTTGGATCAGAACTATGGCTACACCTTC.

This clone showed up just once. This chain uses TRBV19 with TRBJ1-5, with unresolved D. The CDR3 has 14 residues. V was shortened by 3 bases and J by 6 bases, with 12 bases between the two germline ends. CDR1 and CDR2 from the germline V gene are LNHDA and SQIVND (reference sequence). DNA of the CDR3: TGTGCCAGTAGTATTGGGAGGGTCACTCAGCCCCAGCATTTT. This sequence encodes CASSIGRVTQPQHF. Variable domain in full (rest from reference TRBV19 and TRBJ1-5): DGGITQSPKYLFRKEGQNVTLSCEQNLNHDAMYWYRQDPGQGLRLIYYSQIVNDFQKGDIAEGYSVSREKKESFPLTVTSAQKNPTAFYLCASSIGRVTQPQHFGDGTRLSIL.